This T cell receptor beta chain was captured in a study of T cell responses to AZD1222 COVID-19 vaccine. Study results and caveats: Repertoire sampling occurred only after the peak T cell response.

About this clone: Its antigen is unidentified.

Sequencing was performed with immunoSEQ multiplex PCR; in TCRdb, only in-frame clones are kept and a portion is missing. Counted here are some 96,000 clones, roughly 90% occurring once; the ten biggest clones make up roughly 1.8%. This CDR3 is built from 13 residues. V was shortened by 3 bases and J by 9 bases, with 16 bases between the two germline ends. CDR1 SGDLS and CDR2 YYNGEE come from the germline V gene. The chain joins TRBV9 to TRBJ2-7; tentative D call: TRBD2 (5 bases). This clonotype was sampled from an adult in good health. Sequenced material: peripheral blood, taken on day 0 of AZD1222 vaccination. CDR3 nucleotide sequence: TGTGCCAGCAGCGGTCCTGAGGGTGCGCCGCAGTACTTC. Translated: CASSGPEGAPQYF.